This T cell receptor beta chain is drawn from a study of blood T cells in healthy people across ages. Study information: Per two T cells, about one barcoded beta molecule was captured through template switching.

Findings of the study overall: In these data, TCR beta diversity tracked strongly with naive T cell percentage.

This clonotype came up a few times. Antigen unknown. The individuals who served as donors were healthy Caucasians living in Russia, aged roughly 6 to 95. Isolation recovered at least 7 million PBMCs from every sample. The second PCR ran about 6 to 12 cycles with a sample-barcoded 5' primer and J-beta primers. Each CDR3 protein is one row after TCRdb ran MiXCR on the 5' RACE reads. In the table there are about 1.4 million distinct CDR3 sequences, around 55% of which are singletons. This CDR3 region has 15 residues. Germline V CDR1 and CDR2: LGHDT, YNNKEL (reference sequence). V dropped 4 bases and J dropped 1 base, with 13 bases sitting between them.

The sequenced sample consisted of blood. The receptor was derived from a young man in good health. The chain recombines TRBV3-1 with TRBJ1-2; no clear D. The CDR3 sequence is CASSLLSGDNYGYTF. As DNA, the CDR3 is TGTGCCAGCAGCCTTCTCAGTGGAGATAACTATGGCTACACCTTC.